This T cell receptor (beta chain) was identified in a study of blood T cell repertoires in COVID-19. Background on the study: COVID-19 samples from acute and convalescent phases originated in the United States, Italy and Spain.

Clones were read by immunoSEQ multiplex PCR, and TCRdb kept only the in-frame ones, dropping some. The data contain more than 350,000 clones, 80% to 90% of them singletons. In germline, CDR1 is MNHEY, CDR2 SVGAGI. CDR3 size: 16 residues. The V gene end was trimmed by 0 bases and the J gene end by 1 base; junction bases not matched to a gene: 6. Which cohort a participant joined came from the clinical history participants gave. The chain carries TRBV6-5 and TRBJ2-7; the match to TRBD2 covers 7 bases. The receptor's source is a young man who had recovered from COVID-19. The sequenced material came from PBMCs or T cells enriched from blood (not recorded which). CDR3 nucleotides: TGTGCCAGCAGTTACTCGAAGGCTAGCGGATCCTACGAGCAGTACTTC. Amino acid sequence: CASSYSKASGSYEQYF.